This T cell receptor (beta chain) was sequenced in a study of blood T cell repertoires in COVID-19. Background on the study: The United States, Italy and Spain supplied acute and convalescent COVID-19 samples.

The CDR3 totals 14 residues. CDR1 and CDR2 from the germline V gene are LNHDA and SQIVND (reference sequence). Trimming shortened V by 3 bases and J by 0 bases, and 9 bases separated the two germline ends. Sequencing was performed with immunoSEQ multiplex PCR; in TCRdb, only in-frame clones are kept and a portion is missing. This table holds tens of thousands of clones, about 88% found once. The sequenced material came from peripheral blood. The J gene is TRBJ2-7, the V gene TRBV19, with D perhaps TRBD2 (6 bases). This TCR derives from a woman of 80 years or more with acute or convalescent COVID-19. The CDR3 region is CASSMAGLSYEQYF. The CDR3 DNA sequence: TGTGCCAGTAGTATGGCGGGACTCTCCTACGAGCAGTACTTC. Filled out from reference TRBV19 and TRBJ2-7, the complete variable domain reads DGGITQSPKYLFRKEGQNVTLSCEQNLNHDAMYWYRQDPGQGLRLIYYSQIVNDFQKGDIAEGYSVSREKKESFPLTVTSAQKNPTAFYLCASSMAGLSYEQYFGPGTRLTVT.